The sequence of this T cell receptor (beta chain) was determined in a study of T cell responses to AZD1222 COVID-19 vaccine. Whole-study findings and limits: Donors were largely white British and mainly female; clonal diversity was possibly underestimated.

Trimming stripped 7 bases from V and 5 bases from J, with 12 bases between. CDR3 size: 13 residues. Germline V gives CDR1 LNHDA, CDR2 SQIVND (reference sequence). Comments on this clone: What it binds is not known.

Some clones are missing from TCRdb's copy, which holds only in-frame ones; the method was immunoSEQ multiplex PCR. The data contain roughly 110,000 clones, about 90% of them singletons. This chain connects TRBV19 to TRBJ1-5; TRBD1 is a possible D gene (5 bases). This sample comprised peripheral blood, obtained 28 days after the second AZD1222 dose. The receptor comes from an adult who received the AZD1222 COVID-19 vaccine. The CDR3 sequence: CASKWDRDQPQHF. In DNA form, the CDR3 reads TGTGCCAGTAAATGGGACCGGGATCAGCCCCAGCATTTT.